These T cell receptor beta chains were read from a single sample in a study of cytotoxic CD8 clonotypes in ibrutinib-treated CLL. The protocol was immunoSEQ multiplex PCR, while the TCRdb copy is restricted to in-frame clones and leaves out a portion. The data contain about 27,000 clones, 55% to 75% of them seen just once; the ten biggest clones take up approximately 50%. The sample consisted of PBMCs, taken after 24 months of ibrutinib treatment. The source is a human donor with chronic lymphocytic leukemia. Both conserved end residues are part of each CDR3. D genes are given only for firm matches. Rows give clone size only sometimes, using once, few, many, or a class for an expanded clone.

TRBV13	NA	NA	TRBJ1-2	TGTGCCAGCAGCCTCGTAGGGACCAACTATGGCTACACCTTC	CASSLVGTNYGYTF
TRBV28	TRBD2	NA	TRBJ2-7	TGTGCCAGCAGTTTGACTAGCGGGGAATCCTACGAGCAGTACTTC	CASSLTSGESYEQYF
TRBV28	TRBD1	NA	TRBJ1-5	TGTGCCAGCAGTATGGTAACAGGGGGTCATCAGCCCCAGCATTTT	CASSMVTGGHQPQHF
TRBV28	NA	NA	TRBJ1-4	TGTGCCAGCAGTTTTAATAATGAAAAACTGTTTTTT	CASSFNNEKLFF
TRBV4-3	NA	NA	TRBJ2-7	TGCGCCAGCAGCCAAGTGGTGGGTGGAGGCGGAACCGAGCAGTACTTC	CASSQVVGGGGTEQYF
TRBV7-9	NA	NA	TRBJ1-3	TGTGCCAGCAGCAATATACAGCCACCCTCTGGAAACACCATATATTTT	CASSNIQPPSGNTIYF
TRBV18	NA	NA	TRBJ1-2	TGTGCCAGCTCGCAGGACAGCTATGGCTACACCTTC	CASSQDSYGYTF
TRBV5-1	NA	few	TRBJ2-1	TGCGCCAGCAGCTTCAGGGAATCCAATGAGCAGTTCTTC	CASSFRESNEQFF
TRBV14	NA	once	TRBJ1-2	TGTGCCAGCAGCAAGACAGCGGCGGGCTATGGCTACACCTTC	CASSKTAAGYGYTF
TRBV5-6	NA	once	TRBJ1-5	TGTGCCAGCAGCTTGGGGGATGGCAATCAGCCCCAGCATTTT	CASSLGDGNQPQHF
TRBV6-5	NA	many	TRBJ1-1	TGTGCCAGCAGTGACTCCCTGTCCACTGAAGCTTTCTTT	CASSDSLSTEAFF
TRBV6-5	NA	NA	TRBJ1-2	TGTGCCAGCAGTTACGGGAACAGCCCGAGTGGCTACACCTTC	CASSYGNSPSGYTF
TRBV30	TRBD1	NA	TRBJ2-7	TGTGCCTGGGGACAGGAATCATACGAGCAGTACTTC	CAWGQESYEQYF
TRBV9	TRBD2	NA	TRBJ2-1	TGTGCCAGCAGCGTAGGGAGTAGCGGGGGCAATGAGCAGTTCTTC	CASSVGSSGGNEQFF
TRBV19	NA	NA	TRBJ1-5	TGTGCCAGTACCGGACAGCTCCGCAATCAGCCCCAGCATTTT	CASTGQLRNQPQHF
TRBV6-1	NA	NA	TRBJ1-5	TGTGCCAGCAGTGAAGGCCTCGGCCCCCCAGGACCCCAGCATTTT	CASSEGLGPPGPQHF
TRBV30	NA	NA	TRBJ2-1	TGTGCCTGGAGTGGGCTAGGTCGGTACAATGAGCAGTTCTTC	CAWSGLGRYNEQFF
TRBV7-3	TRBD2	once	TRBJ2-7	TGTGCCAGCAGCGGGGCGGGGGTCTACGAGCAGTACTTC	CASSGAGVYEQYF
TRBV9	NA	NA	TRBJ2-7	TGTGCCAGCAGCGTAGAGGCAGGGCGCGGTGAGCAGTACTTC	CASSVEAGRGEQYF
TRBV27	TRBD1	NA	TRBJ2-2	TGTGCCAGCAGTTCCGGGACAGGGTATGGAGCCGGGGAGCTGTTTTTT	CASSSGTGYGAGELFF
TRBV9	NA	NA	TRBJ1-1	TGTGCCAGCAGCGTTTTCCCGGGAGTTGAAGCTTTCTTT	CASSVFPGVEAFF
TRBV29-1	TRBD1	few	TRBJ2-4	TGCAGCGCCCGTGGGGACAGTCAAGCCAAAAACATTCAGTACTTC	CSARGDSQAKNIQYF
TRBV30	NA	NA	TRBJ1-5	TGTGCCTGGAGTAGCCGGGTAGATCAGCCCCAGCATTTT	CAWSSRVDQPQHF
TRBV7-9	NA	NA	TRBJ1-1	TGTGCCAGCAGCTTAGGGACGAACACTGAAGCTTTCTTT	CASSLGTNTEAFF
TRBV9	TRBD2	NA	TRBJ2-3	TGTGCCAGCAGCGTAGGGAGTAGCGGGGGGCCCCTTCGCACAGATACGCAGTATTTT	CASSVGSSGGPLRTDTQYF
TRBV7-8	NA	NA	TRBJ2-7	TGTGCCAGCGGGGGTCGGTCCTACGAGCAGTACTTC	CASGGRSYEQYF
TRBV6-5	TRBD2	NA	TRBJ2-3	TGTGCTGCGACTAGCGGCACAGATACGCAGTATTTT	CAATSGTDTQYF
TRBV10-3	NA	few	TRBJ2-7	TGTGCCATCAGTGAGAAATACGAGCAGTACTTC	CAISEKYEQYF
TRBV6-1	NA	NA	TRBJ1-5	TGTGCCAGCAGTGAGCGGACGGGCAATCAGCCCCAGCATTTT	CASSERTGNQPQHF
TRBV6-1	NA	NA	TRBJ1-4	TGTGCCAGCAGTCCTGTGAGAGGTTCCAATGAAAAACTGTTTTTT	CASSPVRGSNEKLFF
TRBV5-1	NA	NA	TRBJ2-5	TGCGCCAGCAGCCAGATGCTAGAAGAGACCCAGTACTTC	CASSQMLEETQYF
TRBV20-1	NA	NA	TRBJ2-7	TGCAGTGCTAGAGAACAGTACGAGCAGTACTTC	CSAREQYEQYF
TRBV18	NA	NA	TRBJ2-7	TGTGCCAGCTCACCAAGGCCCGGTACAGTCACGAGTTCATACGAGCAGTACTTC	CASSPRPGTVTSSYEQYF
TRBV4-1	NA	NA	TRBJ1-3	TGCGCCAGCAGCCACCCCGGTAGGGCACGAAGGGGAAACACCATATATTTT	CASSHPGRARRGNTIYF
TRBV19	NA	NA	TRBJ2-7	TGTGCCAGTAGTACAACAGGGGGGGAATACGAGCAGTACTTC	CASSTTGGEYEQYF
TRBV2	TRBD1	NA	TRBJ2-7	TGTGCCAGCAACGGACAGGGAAAAACCTACGAGCAGTACTTC	CASNGQGKTYEQYF
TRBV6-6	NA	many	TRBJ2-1	TGTGCCTGGGGGCGACAGGACAATGAGCAGTTCTTC	CAWGRQDNEQFF
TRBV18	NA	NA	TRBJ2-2	TGTGCCAGCTCCCTTGGACAGATATCGAACACCGGGGAGCTGTTTTTT	CASSLGQISNTGELFF
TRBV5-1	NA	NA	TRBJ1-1	TGCGCCAGCAGCTTGCAGGCTAACACTGAAGCTTTCTTT	CASSLQANTEAFF
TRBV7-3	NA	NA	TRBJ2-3	TGTGCCAGCAGCCTGTCTAGCGCCCGCACAGATACGCAGTATTTT	CASSLSSARTDTQYF
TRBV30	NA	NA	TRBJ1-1	TGTGCCTGGAGCGGGCAGGGCACTGAAGCTTTCTTT	CAWSGQGTEAFF
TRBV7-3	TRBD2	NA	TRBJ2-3	TGTGCCAGCAGCTTAACCCCGACTAGCGGGGGAGATACGCAGTATTTT	CASSLTPTSGGDTQYF
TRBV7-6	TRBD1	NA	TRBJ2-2	TGTGCCAGCAGCTTAGGGCAGGGGGCGACCGGGGAGCTGTTTTTT	CASSLGQGATGELFF
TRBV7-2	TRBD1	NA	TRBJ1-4	TGTGCCAGCAGCTTCCCAGGGGGGTGGGAAAAACTGTTTTTT	CASSFPGGWEKLFF
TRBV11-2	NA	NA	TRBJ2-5	TGTGCCAGCAGCTTAGACGGTTATTCTGGAGAGACCCAGTACTTC	CASSLDGYSGETQYF
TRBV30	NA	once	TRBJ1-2	TGTGCCTGGAGTCCCAACAGAGGCGGCTACACCTTC	CAWSPNRGGYTF
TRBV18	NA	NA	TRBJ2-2	TGTGCCAGCTCACCACAGGGTCAGGGCGCCGGGGAGCTGTTTTTT	CASSPQGQGAGELFF
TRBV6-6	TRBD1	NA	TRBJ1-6	TGTGCCAGCAGTCCCCGGACAGGGCGGTCACCCCTCCACTTT	CASSPRTGRSPLHF
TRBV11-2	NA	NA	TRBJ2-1	TGTGCCAGCAGGTCAGCCACTCCAACTCCCCTCTTC	CASRSATPTPLF
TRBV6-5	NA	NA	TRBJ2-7	TGTGCCAGCAGTCGTTTTGTGGGGCAAAGCGAGCAGTACTTC	CASSRFVGQSEQYF
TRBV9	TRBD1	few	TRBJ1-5	TGTGCCAGCAGCGCGGGGACAGCCTATCAGCCCCAGCATTTT	CASSAGTAYQPQHF
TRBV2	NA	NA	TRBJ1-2	TGTGCCAGCAGTGGCTACATGGGCTACACCTTC	CASSGYMGYTF
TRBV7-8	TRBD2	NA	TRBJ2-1	TGTGCCAGCAGCTCTAGCGGGGGGTATAATGAGCAGTTCTTC	CASSSSGGYNEQFF
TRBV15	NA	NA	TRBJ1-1	TGTGCCACCAGCAGAGAGGGGGGCTGGACTGAAGCTTTCTTT	CATSREGGWTEAFF